These T cell receptor beta chains were read from a single sample in a study of blood T cell repertoires in COVID-19. The assay was immunoSEQ multiplex PCR, and TCRdb's table has in-frame clones only and misses some. The sample lists 100,000 or so clones, roughly 92% occurring once. Sequenced: peripheral blood. The receptors shown here come from a man aged 45-65 years with active COVID-19. Both conserved end residues are trimmed from each CDR3.

v_call: TRBV28; j_call: TRBJ2-3; cdr3_aa: ASNRGRARTDTQY
v_call: TRBV7-9; j_call: TRBJ2-7; cdr3_aa: ASSFGGSFYEQY
v_call: TRBV11-2; j_call: TRBJ1-1; cdr3_aa: ASSRTVNTEAF
v_call: TRBV5-1; j_call: TRBJ2-5; cdr3_aa: ASTVGREETQY
v_call: TRBV6-5; j_call: TRBJ1-5; cdr3_aa: ASSRGRNQPQH
v_call: TRBV28; j_call: TRBJ1-5; cdr3_aa: ASSLNRNQPQH
v_call: TRBV19; j_call: TRBJ2-7; cdr3_aa: ASSMYDLYEQY
v_call: TRBV27; j_call: TRBJ1-2; cdr3_aa: ASRRDRVDGYT
v_call: TRBV19; j_call: TRBJ1-2; cdr3_aa: ASSRETENYYGYT
v_call: TRBV2; j_call: TRBJ2-2; cdr3_aa: ASRGYRGETGELF
v_call: TRBV7-3; j_call: TRBJ2-1; cdr3_aa: ASSLQRENEQF
v_call: TRBV5-1; j_call: TRBJ1-3; cdr3_aa: ASSTGEAFGNTIY
v_call: TRBV11-2; j_call: TRBJ1-1; cdr3_aa: ASSRGYSMNTEAF
v_call: TRBV19; j_call: TRBJ2-7; cdr3_aa: ASSSRDTSFGYEQY
v_call: TRBV2; j_call: TRBJ2-5; cdr3_aa: ASTGMLQILLQETQY
v_call: TRBV6-5; j_call: TRBJ2-7; cdr3_aa: ASSSGQVVNEQY
v_call: TRBV5-1; j_call: TRBJ2-5; cdr3_aa: ASSRAGGGRTETQY
v_call: TRBV28; j_call: TRBJ1-3; cdr3_aa: ASSSPSSTTGNTIY
v_call: TRBV7-9; j_call: TRBJ1-2; cdr3_aa: ASSLEGTGDGYT
v_call: TRBV3-1/TRBV3-2; j_call: TRBJ1-6; cdr3_aa: ASSQTGENSPLH
v_call: TRBV5-4; j_call: TRBJ1-2; cdr3_aa: ASSTDTYGYT
v_call: TRBV20-1; j_call: TRBJ2-5; cdr3_aa: SVPYQETQY
v_call: TRBV24-1; j_call: TRBJ2-3; cdr3_aa: ATSRGDTQY
v_call: TRBV28; j_call: TRBJ1-2; cdr3_aa: ASSSGQDYT
v_call: TRBV19; j_call: TRBJ2-3; cdr3_aa: ASSGTGASDTQY
v_call: TRBV28; j_call: TRBJ2-6; cdr3_aa: ASSFLSGANVLT
v_call: TRBV30; j_call: TRBJ2-1; cdr3_aa: AWSVLAEQF
v_call: TRBV7-2; j_call: TRBJ1-2; cdr3_aa: ASTRAEFNYGYT
v_call: TRBV24-1; j_call: TRBJ2-1; cdr3_aa: ATSDFGASGRYPSSYNEQF
v_call: TRBV7-2; j_call: TRBJ2-1; cdr3_aa: ASSLSLAGVGEQF
v_call: TRBV7-9; j_call: TRBJ2-3; cdr3_aa: ASSLGASGTGTDTQY
v_call: TRBV19; j_call: TRBJ1-2; cdr3_aa: ASSIYGTAANYGYT
v_call: TRBV6-5; j_call: TRBJ1-6; cdr3_aa: ASSRTGPNSPLH
v_call: TRBV18; j_call: TRBJ1-1; cdr3_aa: ASSPLSGVNTEAF
v_call: TRBV5-1; j_call: TRBJ2-2; cdr3_aa: ASSFLAGRTGELF